This T cell receptor beta chain was captured in a study of T cell repertoires in cytomegalovirus infection. As regards this clonotype: Its specificity is unknown.

TCRdb called the reads again in MiXCR, with one record for every CDR3 protein. The sample consists of about 500,000 distinct CDR3 sequences, 33% of them appearing once. The CDR3 totals 15 residues. With V trimmed by 7 bases and J by 5 bases, 8 bases remained unmatched. The starting material was cultured PBMCs, obtained from culture after CMV antigen stimulation. The V and J genes are TRBV12-3 or TRBV12-4 and TRBJ2-3, with 11 nucleotides matching TRBD2. This clonotype originated in a human donor in good health (CMV status not recorded). Some clones in this sample may be carry-over from other donors' samples. CDR3 DNA sequence: TGTGCCAGCACCCTGGGACTAGCGGCCTTAGATACGCAGTATTTT. This encodes CASTLGLAALDTQYF.